A single sample gave rise to the 5 T cell receptor beta chains below, sequenced in a study of vaccination effects on CD4 cells after COVID-19. Profiling relied on immunoSEQ multiplex PCR, and the TCRdb table lists in-frame clones only, not all of them. The sample holds about 27,000 clones, approximately 70% seen once. Sequencing in the ViraFEST assay came after antigen-specific CD4+ T cells had been expanded with viral peptide pools, which were used to stimulate PBMC. Isolating CD4+ T cells followed approximately 9 days of culture. All vaccine recipients tested negative for nucleocapsid antibodies and had never contracted SARS-CoV-2 infection. Antigen specificity for these receptors is unknown. The sequences come from CD4+ T cells from PBMCs cultured with HCoV-NL63 spike peptides, collected before COVID-19 vaccination. The origin of the receptors is a human donor who received a COVID-19 vaccine.

The CDR3 coding sequence is TGTGCCAGTAGTCCACGGACTAGAGATGAGCAGTTCTTC. Translated: CASSPRTRDEQFF. J is TRBJ2-1 and V is TRBV19, with TRBD2 matching 7 bases. The germline gives CDR1 LNHDA, CDR2 SQIVND (reference sequence). J was trimmed by 8 bases and V by 5 bases; bases with no gene match: 6. The CDR3 has 13 amino acids.

The V gene is TRBV9, the J gene TRBJ2-7; perhaps TRBD2 as D (5 bases). CDR3 size: 14 residues. Germline assignment: CDR1 SGDLS and CDR2 YYNGEE. Trimming stripped 7 bases from V and 4 bases from J, with 18 bases between. The CDR3 region is CASEGLLTMYEQYF. CDR3 sequence (DNA): TGTGCCAGCGAGGGCCTTCTCACGATGTACGAGCAGTACTTC.

This sequence joins TRBV2 and TRBJ2-3; 8 bases are shared with TRBD2. V trimming: 2 bases; J trimming: 7 bases; junction bases outside the gene matches: 11. Germline values: CDR1 SNHLY, CDR2 FYNNEI. The CDR3 sequence is 16 residues long. The CDR3 sequence is CASSEMGLAGFNTQYF. The DNA of the CDR3 is TGTGCCAGCAGTGAAATGGGTCTAGCGGGTTTCAATACGCAGTATTTT. Full variable domain (missing parts from reference TRBV2 and TRBJ2-3): EPEVTQTPSHQVTQMGQEVILRCVPISNHLYFYWYRQILGQKVEFLVSFYNNEISEKSEIFDDQFSVERPDGSNFTLKIRSTKLEDSAMYFCASSEMGLAGFNTQYFGPGTRLTVL.

The V and J genes are TRBV19 and TRBJ1-2, with a possible D match to TRBD1 (5 bases). Germline V gene sequence: CDR1 LNHDA, CDR2 SQIVND (reference sequence). This CDR3 has 15 amino acids. V shed 7 bases and J shed 2 bases, with 17 bases lying between them. The CDR3 spells CASKGTFGTNYGYTF. The CDR3, as DNA: TGTGCCAGTAAAGGGACTTTTGGGACCAACTATGGCTACACCTTC.

This chain joins TRBV3-1 (or the pseudogene TRBV3-2) and TRBJ1-2; D is undetermined. This CDR3 contains 11 residues. CDR1 and CDR2 from the germline V gene are LGHDT and YNNKEL (reference sequence). V lost 1 base and J lost 6, with 3 bases in between. The CDR3 DNA follows: TGTGCCAGCAGCCAAGTACATGGCTACACCTTC. Encoded protein: CASSQVHGYTF.